This TCR beta chain stems from a study of PD-1 blockade in classical Hodgkin lymphoma. Across the whole study: With a 2-week interval, patients received intravenous nivolumab at 3 mg/kg.

Study conclusions and caveats: CD4+ but not CD8+ TCR diversity rose significantly by C4D1.

Every single patient, without exception, relapsed after autologous stem cell transplantation, and brentuximab vedotin exposure varied. Comment on this clone: The antigen remains undetermined.

Assay used: immunoSEQ multiplex PCR; TCRdb lists only in-frame clones, some missing. Of approximately 19,000 clones listed, 79% were seen once; the top ten hold roughly a sixth. Source: peripheral blood mononuclear cells (PBMCs), taken before the second cycle of nivolumab. The origin of this receptor is a human donor with classical Hodgkin lymphoma.

The DNA for the CDR3 is TGTGCCAGCTGCGCGTCCTCGGAGCTCACCGGGGAGCTGTTTTTT. Its protein is CASCASSELTGELFF. The rearrangement links TRBV11-2 to TRBJ2-2; D uncertain. CDR1 SGHAT and CDR2 FQNNGV come from the germline V gene. V was clipped by 8 bases and J by 4 bases, with 17 bases between them. The CDR3 extends over 15 amino acids.